This T cell receptor (beta chain) originates from a study of Graves' ophthalmopathy and Graves' hyperthyroidism. Losses at the gene ends were 7 bases for V and 2 bases for J; bases not matched to a gene: 4. CDR3 length: 13 amino acids. Germline values: CDR1 SEHNR, CDR2 FQNEAQ (reference sequence). This clonotype occurred many times. Aged 18 to 65, hyperthyroidism patients had been newly diagnosed, with under 2 months' duration. As the template, RNA transcripts were used to amplify TCR beta CDR3 regions. The first-round RT-PCR employed HTBI primers together with the Qiagen OneStep RT-PCR kit. A multiplex PCR was then performed as the second round. TCRdb re-derived calls from the multiplex PCR reads in MiXCR, one entry per CDR3 protein. Among around 1,200,000 distinct CDR3 sequences, 36% were seen once, and the ten largest hold approximately 12%.

This clonotype originated in an adult man with Graves' hyperthyroidism. The sample was peripheral blood or thyroid tissue (not recorded which). The chain is built from TRBV7-9 and TRBJ1-1; 7 nucleotides match TRBD1. CDR3 sequence: CASNRQGNTEAFF. DNA for the CDR3: TGTGCCAGCAACCGACAGGGAAACACTGAAGCTTTCTTT.